This T cell receptor (beta chain) derives from a study of response to subunit inactivated influenza vaccine (dated by TCRdb to between 2017 and 2018). Broadly, across the study: To follow how T cells responded to a trivalent subunit inactivated influenza vaccine, the researchers relied on deep quantitative profiling of the T cell receptor repertoire.

Libraries came from RT-PCR. The run used an Illumina HiSeq 2500. The public reads were reanalyzed by TCRdb: fastp trimming at Q25, MiXCR alignment, in-frame beta chains only. Each CDR3 protein gets just one entry, which takes the most common genes and DNA from the rows behind it. Here the sample has hundreds of thousands of distinct CDR3 sequences; roughly 14% occur a single time. More than 9% of the sample comes from the top ten. As regards this clonotype: The target of this receptor is not known. No much larger clone is present one base from it, and per-base qualities are unavailable.

What the authors observed across the whole study: It was suggested by the authors that each seasonal influenza vaccination may recruit only a limited number of new T cells.

The specimen comprised PBMCs from blood, sampled 11 to 12 days after vaccination. The sequence was collected from a middle-aged man who received an inactivated influenza vaccine. Donor details come from another sample of the same person, matched by shared clones.

CDR3 sequence: CSARPLLAGGQDTQYF. The nucleotides read TGCAGTGCTAGGCCTCTACTAGCGGGGGGCCAAGATACGCAGTATTTT. The sequence links TRBV20-1 to TRBJ2-3; 12 bases in the middle match TRBD2. For this chain, trimming is 3 bases at the V end and 5 bases at the J end, and the number of junction bases without a gene match is 9. CDR1 and CDR2 are read off the germline V gene (reference sequence) as DFQATT and SNEGSKA. There are 16 amino acids in the CDR3, from cysteine to phenylalanine inclusive. Only the CDR3 DNA stays, 48 bases, in frame from base 1.